This T cell receptor beta chain derives from a study of T cell repertoires in cytomegalovirus infection. The overall study: Carrying CMV and the relevant HLA type showed in public TCR beta signatures. General study results and limits: Based on cumulative public TCR beta family frequency, carriers of CMV plus the relevant HLA were identified. Ex vivo, HLA-C-restricted CMV-specific TCR beta clonotypes prevailed over the rest of the response.

One entry per CDR3 protein, called by TCRdb with MiXCR from the reads. The data contain approximately 140,000 distinct CDR3 sequences, 6.5% of them singletons. The CDR3 length is 18 residues. Germline CDR1 is SGHTS and CDR2 is YDEGEE. J lost 0 bases, V lost 1 base, and 10 bases had no gene match. There are many counts of this clonotype. No antigen is known for it. The sample was PBMCs. The chain joins TRBV5-8 to TRBJ2-1, with 7 bases lining up with TRBD1. This clonotype was sampled from a human donor in good health (CMV status not recorded). Some clones in this sample may be carry-over from other donors' samples. The CDR3 sequence: CASSLTGAPLSSYNEQFF. For the CDR3, the DNA is TGTGCCAGCAGCTTGACAGGGGCTCCCCTCAGCTCCTACAATGAGCAGTTCTTC.